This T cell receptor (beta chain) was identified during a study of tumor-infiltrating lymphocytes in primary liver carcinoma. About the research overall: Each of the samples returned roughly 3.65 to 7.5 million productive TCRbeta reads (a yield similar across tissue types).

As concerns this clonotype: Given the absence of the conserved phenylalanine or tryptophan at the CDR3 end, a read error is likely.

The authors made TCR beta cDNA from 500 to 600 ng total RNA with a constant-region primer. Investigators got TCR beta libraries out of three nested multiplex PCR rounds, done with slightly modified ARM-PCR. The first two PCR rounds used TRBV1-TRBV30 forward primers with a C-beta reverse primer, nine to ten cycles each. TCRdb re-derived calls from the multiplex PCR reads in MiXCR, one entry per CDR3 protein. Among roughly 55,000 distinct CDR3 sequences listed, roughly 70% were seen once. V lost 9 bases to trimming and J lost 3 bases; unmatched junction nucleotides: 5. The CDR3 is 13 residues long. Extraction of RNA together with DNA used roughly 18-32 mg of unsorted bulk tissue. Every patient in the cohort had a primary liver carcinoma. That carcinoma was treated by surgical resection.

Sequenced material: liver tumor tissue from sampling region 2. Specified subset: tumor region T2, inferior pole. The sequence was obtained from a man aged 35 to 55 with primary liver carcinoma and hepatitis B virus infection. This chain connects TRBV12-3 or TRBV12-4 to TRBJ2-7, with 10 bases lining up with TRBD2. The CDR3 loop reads CASLAGENYEQYI. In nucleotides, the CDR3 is TGTGCCAGTCTAGCGGGAGAGAACTACGAGCAGTACATC.